This entry features one T cell receptor beta chain sequence. The antigen is not known. These data belong to a study of T cell repertoires in cytomegalovirus infection. General study results and limits: Carriage of CMV together with the relevant HLA was identifiable through cumulative public TCR beta family frequency. Dominant in the ex vivo response were TCR beta clonotypes restricted by HLA-C and specific for CMV.

MiXCR was run by TCRdb on the reads, yielding one entry per CDR3 protein. The sample contains about 440,000 distinct CDR3 sequences, 25% to 40% of which appear only once. V lost 4 bases and J 2 bases, leaving 11 bases between the germline ends. The length of the CDR3 is 14 residues. Germline V gene lookup returns CDR1 MNHEY and CDR2 SVGEGT. The TCR was taken from a human donor in good health (CMV status not recorded). Some clones in this sample may be carry-over from other donors' samples. The chain joins TRBV6-2 or TRBV6-3 to TRBJ1-2, with D tentatively TRBD1 (6 bases). Sequencing was done on a sample of PBMCs. The CDR3: CASSWGRGNYGYTF. The CDR3 nucleotides read TGTGCCAGCAGTTGGGGCAGGGGCAACTATGGCTACACCTTC.